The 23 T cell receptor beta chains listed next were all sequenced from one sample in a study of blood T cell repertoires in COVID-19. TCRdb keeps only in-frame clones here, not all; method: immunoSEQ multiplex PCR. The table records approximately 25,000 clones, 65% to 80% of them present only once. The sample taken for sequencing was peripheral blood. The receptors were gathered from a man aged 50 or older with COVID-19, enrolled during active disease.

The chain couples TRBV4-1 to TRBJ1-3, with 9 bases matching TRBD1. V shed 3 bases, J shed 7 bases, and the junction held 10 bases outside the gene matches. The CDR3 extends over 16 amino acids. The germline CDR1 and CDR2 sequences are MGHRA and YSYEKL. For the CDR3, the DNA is TGCGCCAGCAGCCAGGGGTTAATGACAGGGGGGAACACCATATATTTT. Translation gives CASSQGLMTGGNTIYF.

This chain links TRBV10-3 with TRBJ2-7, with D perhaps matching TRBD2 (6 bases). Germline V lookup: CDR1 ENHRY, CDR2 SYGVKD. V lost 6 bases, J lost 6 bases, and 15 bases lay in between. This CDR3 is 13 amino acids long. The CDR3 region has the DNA TGTGCCATCAGCGGGACCGGGGGTGGCGAGCAGTACTTC. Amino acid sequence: CAISGTGGGEQYF.

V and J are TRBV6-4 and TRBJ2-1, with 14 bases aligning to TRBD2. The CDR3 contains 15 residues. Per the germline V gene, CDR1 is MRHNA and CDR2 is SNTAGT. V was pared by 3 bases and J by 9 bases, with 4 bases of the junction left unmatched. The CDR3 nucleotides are TGTGCCAGCAGTGAGACTAGCGGGGGGGCCAGTGAGCAGTTCTTC. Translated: CASSETSGGASEQFF.

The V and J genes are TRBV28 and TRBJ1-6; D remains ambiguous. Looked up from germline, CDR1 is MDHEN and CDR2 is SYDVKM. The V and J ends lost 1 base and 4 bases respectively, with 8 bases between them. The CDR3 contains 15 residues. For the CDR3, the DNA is TGTGCCAGCAGTTTATTGAGGTTTTATAATTCACCCCTCCACTTT. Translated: CASSLLRFYNSPLHF.

The CDR3 sequence: CATSDLHPTSGGANTGELFF. DNA of the CDR3: TGTGCCACCAGTGATTTGCATCCGACTAGCGGGGGTGCGAACACCGGGGAGCTGTTTTTT. V gene TRBV24-1 combines with J gene TRBJ2-2, with 12 bases fitting TRBD2. V was pared by 0 bases and J by 0 bases, with 7 bases of the junction left unmatched. Per germline, CDR1 KGHDR and CDR2 SFDVKD. The CDR3 is made up of 20 amino acids.

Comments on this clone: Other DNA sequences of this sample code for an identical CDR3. CDR3 sequence reads: CASSYGLAGGTDTQYF. In nucleotides, the CDR3 is TGTGCCAGCAGTTACGGGCTAGCGGGGGGAACAGATACGCAGTATTTT. The chain uses TRBV6-5 and TRBJ2-3; 11 bases are a match to TRBD2. J lost 3 bases, V lost 2 bases, and 4 bases had no gene match. Germline CDR1 MNHEY, CDR2 SVGAGI. The CDR3 extends over 16 amino acids.

The CDR3 DNA is TGTGCCGGCGGGACTCCCCCCACAGATACGCAGTATTTT. Translation gives CAGGTPPTDTQYF. The chain links TRBV6-6 to TRBJ2-3, with D possibly being TRBD2 (6 bases). The CDR3 runs 13 residues. Trimming left V 11 bases short and J 2 bases short, with 14 bases between. Germline V lookup: CDR1 MNHNY, CDR2 SVGAGI (reference sequence).

This chain's CDR3 is CASSLGGRSGELFF. DNA of the CDR3: TGTGCCAGCAGCTTAGGAGGGAGGAGTGGGGAGCTGTTTTTT. The J gene is TRBJ2-2, the V gene TRBV7-6; D might be TRBD2 (6 bases). The germline V and J ends were trimmed by 1 base and 8 bases, with 11 bases remaining between them. Germline CDR1 reads SGHVS; CDR2 reads FNYEAQ. The CDR3 totals 14 residues.

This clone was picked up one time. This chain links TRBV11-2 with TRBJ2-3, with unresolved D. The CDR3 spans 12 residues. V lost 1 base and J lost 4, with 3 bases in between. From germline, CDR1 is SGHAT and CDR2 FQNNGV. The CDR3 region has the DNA TGTGCCAGCAGCTTAGCGTCAGATACGCAGTATTTT. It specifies CASSLASDTQYF. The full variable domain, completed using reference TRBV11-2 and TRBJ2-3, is EAGVAQSPRYKIIEKRQSVAFWCNPISGHATLYWYQQILGQGPKLLIQFQNNGVVDDSQLPKDRFSAERLKGVDSTLKIQPAKLEDSAVYLCASSLASDTQYFGPGTRLTVL.

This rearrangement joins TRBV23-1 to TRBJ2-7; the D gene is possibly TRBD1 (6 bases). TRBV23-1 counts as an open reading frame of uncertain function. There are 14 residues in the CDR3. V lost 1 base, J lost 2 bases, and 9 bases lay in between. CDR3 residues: CASSQWDNPYEQYF. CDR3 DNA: TGCGCCAGCAGTCAATGGGACAACCCCTACGAGCAGTACTTC.

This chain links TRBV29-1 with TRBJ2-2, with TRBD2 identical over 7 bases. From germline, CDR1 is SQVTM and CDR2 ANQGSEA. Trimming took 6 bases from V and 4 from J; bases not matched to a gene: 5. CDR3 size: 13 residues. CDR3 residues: CSVRRGSTGELFF. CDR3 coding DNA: TGCAGCGTGAGGCGGGGGAGCACCGGGGAGCTGTTTTTT.

The CDR3 coding sequence is TGCAGCGCCCACCTATTGGGGGGGAAGGACGAGCAGTACTTC. This translates into CSAHLLGGKDEQYF. This sequence joins TRBV29-1 and TRBJ2-7; 7 nucleotides agree with TRBD2. Unmatched junction bases numbered 14, after V lost 7 bases and J lost 5 bases. The length of the CDR3 is 14 residues. Per the germline V gene, CDR1 is SQVTM and CDR2 is ANQGSEA.

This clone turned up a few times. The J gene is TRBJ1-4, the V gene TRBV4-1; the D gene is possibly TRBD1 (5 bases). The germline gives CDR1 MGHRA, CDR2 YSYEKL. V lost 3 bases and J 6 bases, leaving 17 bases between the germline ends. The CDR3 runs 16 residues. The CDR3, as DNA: TGCGCCAGCAGCCATTCCACGAGACGGGGGGATGAAAAACTGTTTTTT. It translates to CASSHSTRRGDEKLFF.

The CDR3 nucleotides read TGTGCCAGCAGCCAAGGGGACAGGGTTCGTTCACCCCTCCACTTT. Residues: CASSQGDRVRSPLHF. The chain combines TRBV3-1 (or the pseudogene TRBV3-2) with TRBJ1-6; TRBD1 matches at 9 bases. The V segment lost 1 base and the J segment 9 bases; nucleotides outside the gene matches: 4. From germline, CDR1 is LGHDT and CDR2 YNNKEL (reference sequence). CDR3 length: 15 amino acids.

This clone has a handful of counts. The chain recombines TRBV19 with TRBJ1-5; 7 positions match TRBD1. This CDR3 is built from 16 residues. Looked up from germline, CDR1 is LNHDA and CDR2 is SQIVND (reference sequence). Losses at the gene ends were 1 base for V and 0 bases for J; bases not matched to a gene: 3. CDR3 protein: CASSIGTGYSNQPQHF. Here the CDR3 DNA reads TGTGCCAGTAGTATAGGGACAGGTTATAGCAATCAGCCCCAGCATTTT.

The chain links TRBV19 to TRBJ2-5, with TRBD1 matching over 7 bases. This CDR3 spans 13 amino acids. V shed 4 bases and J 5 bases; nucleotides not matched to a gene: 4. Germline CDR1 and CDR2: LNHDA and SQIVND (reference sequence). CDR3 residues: CASSTLGGETQYF. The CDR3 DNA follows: TGTGCCAGTAGTACCTTAGGGGGCGAGACCCAGTACTTC.

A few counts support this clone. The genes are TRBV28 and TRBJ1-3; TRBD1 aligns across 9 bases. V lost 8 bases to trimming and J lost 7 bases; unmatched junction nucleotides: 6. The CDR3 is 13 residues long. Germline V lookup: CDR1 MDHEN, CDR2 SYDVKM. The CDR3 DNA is TGTGCCAGCCGTGGACAGGGGCGCAACACCATATATTTT. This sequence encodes CASRGQGRNTIYF. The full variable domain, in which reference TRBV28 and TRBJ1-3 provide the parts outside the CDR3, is DVKVTQSSRYLVKRTGEKVFLECVQDMDHENMFWYRQDPGLGLRLIYFSYDVKMKEKGDIPEGYSVSREKKERFSLILESASTNQTSMYLCASRGQGRNTIYFGEGSWLTVV.

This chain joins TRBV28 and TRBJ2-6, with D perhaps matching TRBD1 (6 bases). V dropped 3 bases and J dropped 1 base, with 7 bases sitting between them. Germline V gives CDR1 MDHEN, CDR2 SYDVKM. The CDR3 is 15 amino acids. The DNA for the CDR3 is TGTGCCAGCAGTTTCACAGGGTCTGGGGCCAACGTCCTGACTTTC. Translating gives CASSFTGSGANVLTF. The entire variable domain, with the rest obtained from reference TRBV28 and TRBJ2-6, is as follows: DVKVTQSSRYLVKRTGEKVFLECVQDMDHENMFWYRQDPGLGLRLIYFSYDVKMKEKGDIPEGYSVSREKKERFSLILESASTNQTSMYLCASSFTGSGANVLTFGAGSRLTVL.

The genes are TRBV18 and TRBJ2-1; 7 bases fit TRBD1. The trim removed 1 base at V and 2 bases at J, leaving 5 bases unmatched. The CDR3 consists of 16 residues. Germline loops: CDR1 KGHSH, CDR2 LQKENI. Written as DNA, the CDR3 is TGTGCCAGCTCACCACAGATCACAGGGGCCTACAATGAGCAGTTCTTC. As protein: CASSPQITGAYNEQFF.

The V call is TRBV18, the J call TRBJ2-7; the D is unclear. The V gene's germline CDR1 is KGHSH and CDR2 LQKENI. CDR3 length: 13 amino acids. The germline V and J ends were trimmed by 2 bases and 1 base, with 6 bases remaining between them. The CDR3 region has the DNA TGTGCCAGCTCACCAAGTGAGTCCTACGAGCAGTACTTC. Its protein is CASSPSESYEQYF. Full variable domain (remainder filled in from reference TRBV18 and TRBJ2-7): NAGVMQNPRHLVRRRGQEARLRCSPMKGHSHVYWYRQLPEEGLKFMVYLQKENIIDESGMPKERFSAEFPKEGPSILRIQQVVRGDSAAYFCASSPSESYEQYFGPGTRLTVT.

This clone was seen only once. The chain's CDR3 is CASSPTRTPTYEQYF. CDR3 bases: TGTGCCAGCAGTCCCACCAGGACACCGACCTACGAGCAGTACTTC. The chain links TRBV6-5 to TRBJ2-7; the D gene is possibly TRBD1 (5 bases). The germline V gene encodes CDR1 MNHEY and CDR2 SVGAGI. The CDR3 is made up of 15 amino acids. V lost 5 bases to trimming and J lost 2 bases, with 16 bases between them.

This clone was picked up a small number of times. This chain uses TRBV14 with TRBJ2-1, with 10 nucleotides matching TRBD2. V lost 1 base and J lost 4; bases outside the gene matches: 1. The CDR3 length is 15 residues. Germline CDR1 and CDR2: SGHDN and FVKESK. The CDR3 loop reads CASSQGTSGYNEQFF. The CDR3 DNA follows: TGTGCCAGCAGCCAAGGGACTAGCGGATACAATGAGCAGTTCTTC.

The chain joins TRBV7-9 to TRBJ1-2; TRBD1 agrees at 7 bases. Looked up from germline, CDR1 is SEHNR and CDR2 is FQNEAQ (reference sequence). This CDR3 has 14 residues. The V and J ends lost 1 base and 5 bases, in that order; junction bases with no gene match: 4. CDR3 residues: CASSLDRGRYGYTF. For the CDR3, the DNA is TGTGCCAGCAGCTTAGACAGGGGACGGTATGGCTACACCTTC.